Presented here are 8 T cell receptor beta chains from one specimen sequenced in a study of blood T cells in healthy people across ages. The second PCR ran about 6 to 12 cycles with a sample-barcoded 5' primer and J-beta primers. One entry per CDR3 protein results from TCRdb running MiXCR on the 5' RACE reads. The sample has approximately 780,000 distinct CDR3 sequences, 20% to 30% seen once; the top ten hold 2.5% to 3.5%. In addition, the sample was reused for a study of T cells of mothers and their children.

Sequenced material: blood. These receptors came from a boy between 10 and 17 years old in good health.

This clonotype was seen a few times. Written as DNA, the CDR3 is TGTGCCAGCTCACTCATGGGCAGGAATACTGAGCAGTTCTTC. Encoded protein: CASSLMGRNTEQFF. This chain uses TRBV18 with TRBJ2-5, with D unresolved. Near its end, the DNA agrees better with TRBJ2-1, so the J call may be wrong. The CDR3 covers 14 residues. CDR1 and CDR2 (germline): KGHSH, LQKENI.

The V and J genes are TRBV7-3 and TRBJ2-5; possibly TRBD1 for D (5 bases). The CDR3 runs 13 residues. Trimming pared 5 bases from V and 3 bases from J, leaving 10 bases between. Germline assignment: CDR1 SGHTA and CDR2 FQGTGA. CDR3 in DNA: TGTGCCAGCAGCAGTGACAGTAAAGAGACCCAGTACTTC. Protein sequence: CASSSDSKETQYF.

The CDR3: CASSYGQPPVPFF. CDR3 nucleotide sequence: TGTGCCAGCAGTTATGGACAGCCGCCCGTACCGTTTTTT. The J gene is TRBJ1-4, the V gene TRBV6-6; D may be TRBD1 (6 bases). The CDR3 is 13 amino acids. CDR1 and CDR2 from the germline V gene are MNHNY and SVGAGI (reference sequence). Trimming took off 3 bases at V and 16 bases at J, with 18 bases between the two ends.

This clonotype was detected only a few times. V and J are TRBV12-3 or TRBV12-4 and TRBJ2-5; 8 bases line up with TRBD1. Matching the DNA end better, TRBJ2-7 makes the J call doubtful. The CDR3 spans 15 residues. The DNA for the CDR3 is TGTGCCAGCAGTTCTGCGGACAGGGTGACCTACGAGCAGTACTTC. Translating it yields CASSSADRVTYEQYF.

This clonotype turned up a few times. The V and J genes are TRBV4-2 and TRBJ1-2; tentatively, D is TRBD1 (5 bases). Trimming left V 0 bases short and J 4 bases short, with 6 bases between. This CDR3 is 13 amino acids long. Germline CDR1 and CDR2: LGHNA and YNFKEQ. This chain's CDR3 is CASSQEQGYGYTF. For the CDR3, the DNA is TGTGCCAGCAGCCAAGAGCAGGGCTATGGCTACACCTTC.

CDR3 coding DNA: TGTGCCAGCTCCCGGGACAGCGGAGAAAAACTGTTTTTT. Protein: CASSRDSGEKLFF. This chain joins TRBV18 and TRBJ1-4; TRBD1 agrees at 7 bases. Germline loops: CDR1 KGHSH, CDR2 LQKENI. The CDR3 extends over 13 amino acids. J was trimmed by 8 bases and V by 6 bases; bases with no gene match: 6.

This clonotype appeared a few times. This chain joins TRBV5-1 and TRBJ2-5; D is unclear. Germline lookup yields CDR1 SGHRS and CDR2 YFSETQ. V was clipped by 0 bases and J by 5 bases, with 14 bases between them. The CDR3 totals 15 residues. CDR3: CASSLALRIGETQYF. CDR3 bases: TGCGCCAGCAGCTTGGCCCTCAGGATCGGGGAGACCCAGTACTTC.

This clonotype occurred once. The CDR3 spells CASSVGLLAKNIQYF. The CDR3 region has the DNA TGTGCCAGCAGCGTCGGACTGCTAGCCAAAAACATTCAGTACTTC. The chain couples TRBV7-9 to TRBJ2-4; perhaps TRBD2 as D (5 bases). Trimming removed 5 bases at V and 0 bases at J, with 11 bases between. The CDR3 sequence is 15 residues long. The germline V gene encodes CDR1 SEHNR and CDR2 FQNEAQ (reference sequence). Full variable domain (rest looked up from reference TRBV7-9 and TRBJ2-4): DTGVSQNPRHKITKRGQNVTFRCDPISEHNRLYWYRQTLGQGPEFLTYFQNEAQLEKSRLLSDRFSAERPKGSFSTLEIQRTEQGDSAMYLCASSVGLLAKNIQYFGAGTRLSVL.